This entry lists 22 T cell receptor beta chains sequenced from one sample in a study of Graves' ophthalmopathy and Graves' hyperthyroidism (dated by TCRdb to 2016 to 2018). The listed sequencing device is Illumina HiSeq 2000. For repertoire sequencing, TCR beta CDR3 regions were amplified from RNA transcripts. A first-round RT-PCR used HTBI primers with the Qiagen OneStep RT-PCR kit, followed by a second-round multiplex PCR, size selection and purification. Using fastp trimming at Q25 and MiXCR clonotype assembly, TCRdb reanalyzed the public sequencing data and kept in-frame beta chains. Rows are combined by CDR3 protein, so each entry shows the most common genes and DNA. The sample profile shows roughly 610,000 distinct CDR3 sequences; around a fifth of them were found once. In total, the top ten clones hold roughly 7.4% of the sample. Input material: peripheral blood. These TCRs come from a woman aged 18-35 years with stable Graves' hyperthyroidism. Some clones in this sample may be carry-over from other donors' samples. Donor details come from another sample of the same person, matched by shared clones.

This clonotype was recorded once. Written as DNA, the CDR3 is TGTGCCAGCAGCTTGTCCGGGACAGGGTTGTCCGAGCAGTACTTC. This gives the protein CASSLSGTGLSEQYF. The chain couples TRBV11-2 to TRBJ2-7, with 9 bases aligning to TRBD1. The CDR3 length is 15 residues. CDR1 SGHAT and CDR2 FQNNGV come from the germline V gene. V was clipped by 3 bases and J by 6 bases; unmatched bases: 9.

Only a few counts were recorded for this clonotype. The V gene is TRBV12-3 or TRBV12-4, the J gene TRBJ1-2; D is unresolved. The CDR3 covers 15 residues. With 2 bases removed from V and 4 bases from J, the gap between germline ends came to 14 bases. CDR3 bases: TGTGCCAGCAGTTTAAGTGGTCGTCAAATCTATGGCTACACCTTC. This codes for CASSLSGRQIYGYTF.

This clonotype was seen repeatedly, ten times or more. This rearrangement joins TRBV12-3 or TRBV12-4 to TRBJ1-2; weak D call: TRBD1 (5 bases). V lost 3 bases to trimming and J lost 3 bases, with 11 bases between them. The CDR3 covers 14 residues. The DNA for the CDR3 is TGTGCCAGCAGTTTGCGGGGGGTAGACTATGGCTACACCTTC. It codes for CASSLRGVDYGYTF.

The chain recombines TRBV6-1 with TRBJ2-7; 9 positions match TRBD1. The CDR3 has 15 amino acids. The germline CDR1 and CDR2 sequences are MNHNS and SASEGT. V gave up 6 bases and J gave up 4 bases; unmatched junction bases: 10. The chain's CDR3 is CASSAAGTGTYEQYF. The CDR3 DNA follows: TGTGCCAGCAGCGCCGCGGGGACAGGGACTTACGAGCAGTACTTC.

In this sample, this clonotype turned up many times. The chain is built from TRBV11-1 and TRBJ2-7, with 7 bases lining up with TRBD1. The V segment lost 3 bases and the J segment 7 bases; nucleotides outside the gene matches: 3. This CDR3 has 12 amino acids. Germline CDR1 SGHAT, CDR2 FQDESV (reference sequence). The CDR3 DNA follows: TGTGCCAGCAGCTTGGACAGGAATGAGCAGTACTTC. Encoded protein: CASSLDRNEQYF.

This chain connects TRBV2 to TRBJ2-7, with D possibly being TRBD1 (6 bases). CDR1 and CDR2 from the germline V gene are SNHLY and FYNNEI. The CDR3 totals 14 residues. V gave up 8 bases and J gave up 5 bases, with 19 bases separating them. CDR3 bases: TGTGCCAGCTCCCAACCGGTGGGGACAAACGAGCAGTACTTC. Amino acids: CASSQPVGTNEQYF.

The chain combines TRBV27 with TRBJ1-2; TRBD1 aligns across 7 bases. This CDR3 region has 14 residues. V lost 4 bases to trimming and J lost 7 bases; unmatched junction nucleotides: 9. The germline gives CDR1 MNHEY, CDR2 SMNVEV (reference sequence). The CDR3 region has the DNA TGTGCCAGCAGTTCACACAGGGGAAGCGGTGGCTACACCTTC. It encodes CASSSHRGSGGYTF.

The table lists this clonotype with many counts. This chain uses TRBV5-1 with TRBJ2-2; maybe TRBD1 (5 bases). Germline V gene lookup returns CDR1 SGHRS and CDR2 YFSETQ. The CDR3 is 15 amino acids. V shed 1 base and J shed 2 bases, with 9 bases lying between them. CDR3 in amino acids: CASSLLQDNTGELFF. CDR3 bases: TGCGCCAGCAGCTTGTTACAGGACAACACCGGGGAGCTGTTTTTT.

As to this clonotype: The junction shows a germline mismatch at one end, possibly a read error. The V call is TRBV6-1, the J call TRBJ1-1, with 8 positions matching TRBD1. The CDR3 runs 13 residues. From germline, CDR1 is MNHNS and CDR2 SASEGT. The CDR3 protein is CATSQGANTEACF. The CDR3 DNA follows: TGTGCCACCTCTCAGGGGGCGAACACTGAAGCTTGCTTT.

At least ten counts were recorded for this clonotype. This rearrangement joins TRBV29-1 to TRBJ1-1, with D uncertain. This CDR3 has 11 residues. V was clipped by 5 bases and J by 0 bases, with 4 bases between them. The germline gives CDR1 SQVTM, CDR2 ANQGSEA. The CDR3 region is CSVRVNTEAFF. In DNA, the CDR3 is TGCAGCGTTAGGGTGAACACTGAAGCTTTCTTT.

This clonotype has just one count. DNA of the CDR3: TGTGCCAGCAGACGGTCAGGGGCCACTGAAGCTTTCTTT. Amino acids: CASRRSGATEAFF. The chain has TRBV12-3 or TRBV12-4 and TRBJ1-1, with a weak D call TRBD1 (6 bases). The CDR3 has 13 residues. Trimming removed 6 bases from V and 4 bases from J, with 12 bases in between.

This clonotype was observed a few times. The chain has TRBV28 and TRBJ2-7, with 9 bases lining up with TRBD2. CDR1 is MDHEN and CDR2 is SYDVKM in the germline V gene. The CDR3 has 15 residues. V lost 5 bases, J lost 2 bases, and 7 bases stayed unmatched. DNA of the CDR3: TGTGCCAGCAGTGACTTAGCGGGAGATCCCTACGAGCAGTACTTC. Translation gives CASSDLAGDPYEQYF.

The chain combines TRBV28 with TRBJ1-5; maybe TRBD1 (5 bases). Germline assignment: CDR1 MDHEN and CDR2 SYDVKM. The V end lost 1 base, the J end lost 7 bases, and 14 bases lay between the germline ends. There are 15 residues in the CDR3. The CDR3 nucleotides read TGTGCCAGCAGTTTATCCGTCCAGGGCGGACAGCCCCAGCATTTT. Protein product: CASSLSVQGGQPQHF.

This clonotype was counted at least ten times. The CDR3: CASYPRPGLPVTEAFF. The CDR3 DNA sequence: TGTGCCAGCTACCCCCGGCCCGGCCTGCCGGTGACTGAAGCTTTCTTT. The chain recombines TRBV6-2 or TRBV6-3 with TRBJ1-1; the D is unclear. The ends were cut back, 8 bases at V and 5 bases at J, with 24 bases in the middle. Per germline, CDR1 MNHEY and CDR2 SVGEGT. The CDR3 extends over 16 amino acids.

The V gene is TRBV30, the J gene TRBJ1-5, with 7 nucleotides matching TRBD1. Trimming cost V 0 bases and J 10 bases; bases outside gene matches: 6. CDR3 length: 13 residues. Per germline, CDR1 GTSNPN and CDR2 SVGIG (reference sequence). CDR3 in DNA: TGTGCCTGGAGTGTGGCAGGGGGGAATCCCCAGCATTTT. Residues: CAWSVAGGNPQHF.

This clonotype appeared many times. The chain has TRBV29-1 and TRBJ2-7, with D tentatively TRBD2 (5 bases). Germline assignment: CDR1 SQVTM and CDR2 ANQGSEA. Trimming shortened V by 0 bases and J by 4 bases, and 16 bases separated the two germline ends. CDR3 size: 15 residues. This CDR3 reads CSVEDRTGGGYEQYF. CDR3 DNA: TGCAGCGTTGAAGACAGGACTGGTGGCGGGTACGAGCAGTACTTC.

This clonotype was seen only a few times. The chain is built from TRBV2 and TRBJ2-7; the match to TRBD2 covers 10 bases. Trimming removed 5 bases from V and 0 bases from J; junction bases left unmatched: 10. The CDR3 has 17 amino acids. CDR1 and CDR2 (germline): SNHLY, FYNNEI. The CDR3 coding sequence is TGTGCCAGCAGTCCCGGCCCGGGACTAGCGAACTCCTACGAGCAGTACTTC. It codes for CASSPGPGLANSYEQYF.

Many counts were recorded for this clonotype. The chain carries TRBV9 and TRBJ1-1; TRBD1 might be the D (5 bases). This CDR3 spans 16 amino acids. Trimming took off 3 bases at V and 2 bases at J, with 17 bases between the two ends. Germline loops: CDR1 SGDLS, CDR2 YYNGEE. CDR3 amino acids: CASSEGTGRGNTEAFF. The DNA of the CDR3 is TGTGCCAGCAGCGAGGGGACGGGGAGGGGAAACACTGAAGCTTTCTTT.

This clonotype was detected only once. The V call is TRBV3-1, the J call TRBJ2-7; the D is unclear. The ends were cut back, 0 bases at V and 4 bases at J, with 7 bases in the middle. CDR1 and CDR2 from the germline V gene are LGHDT and YNNKEL (reference sequence). CDR3 size: 13 residues. CDR3 DNA: TGTGCCAGCAGCCAAGATCTTTGGTACGAGCAGTACTTC. Its protein product is CASSQDLWYEQYF.

This clonotype was counted many times. V gene TRBV9 combines with J gene TRBJ2-5, with D possibly matching TRBD2 (5 bases). The CDR3 runs 14 residues. V was shortened by 3 bases and J by 5 bases, with 14 bases between the two germline ends. The germline gives CDR1 SGDLS, CDR2 YYNGEE. CDR3 sequence: CASSAAGGRETQYF. The DNA for the CDR3 is TGTGCCAGCAGCGCCGCGGGTGGTCGGGAGACCCAGTACTTC. The full variable domain, completed using reference TRBV9 and TRBJ2-5, is DSGVTQTPKHLITATGQRVTLRCSPRSGDLSVYWYQQSLDQGLQFLIQYYNGEERAKGNILERFSAQQFPDLHSELNLSSLELGDSALYFCASSAAGGRETQYFGPGTRLLVL.

Details on this clonotype: Being one base from a much bigger clone, this may be a read error. The chain couples TRBV9 to TRBJ1-2; D is perhaps TRBD1 (5 bases). V lost 8 bases and J 8 bases, leaving 22 bases between the germline ends. In germline, CDR1 is SGDLS, CDR2 YYNGEE. The CDR3 is 14 amino acids. The CDR3 region has the DNA TGTGCCAGAAGATATGGGACCTCGGGATTCGGCTACACCTTC. It is translated as CARRYGTSGFGYTF.

Ten or more counts support this clonotype. This sequence joins TRBV6-1 and TRBJ1-5, with a tentative D call TRBD1 (6 bases). Germline V gives CDR1 MNHNS, CDR2 SASEGT. V lost 2 bases and J lost 7, with 21 bases in between. The CDR3 is 17 amino acids. CDR3 DNA sequence: TGTGCCAGCAGTGAAAGGGTTGATACAGGGCGGTTCCAGCCCCAGCATTTT. Translated: CASSERVDTGRFQPQHF.